This paragraph reports one TCR beta chain. Sequenced by immunoSEQ multiplex PCR; TCRdb stores in-frame clones only, minus some. The sample lists roughly 100,000 clones; 90% to 96% were seen once. The data were obtained in a study of technical replicates of blood from a few donors. V dropped 4 bases and J dropped 3; count of bases not matched to a gene: 9. This CDR3 contains 17 residues. Germline V lookup: CDR1 SGHNT, CDR2 YYREEE (reference sequence). This TCR was recovered from a human donor in good health. Specimen: T cells isolated from PBMCs. The gene calls are TRBV5-4 and TRBJ2-3; 12 bases fit TRBD2. The CDR3 DNA follows: TGTGCCAGCAGCGGACAGAGACTAGCGGGAGAAACAGATACGCAGTATTTT. It translates to CASSGQRLAGETDTQYF. The full variable domain, rest sourced from reference TRBV5-4 and TRBJ2-3, is ETGVTQSPTHLIKTRGQQVTLRCSSQSGHNTVSWYQQALGQGPQFIFQYYREEENGRGNFPPRFSGLQFPNYSSELNVNALELDDSALYLCASSGQRLAGETDTQYFGPGTRLTVL.